This T cell receptor (beta chain) was documented in a study of vaccination effects on CD4 cells after COVID-19. The sample holds a few counts of this clone. The antigen is undetermined. When less than 13 days of culture had elapsed, CD4+ T cells were isolated. PCR-confirmed SARS-CoV-2 infection occurred in the person between March and December 2020. As their vaccination, participants received two doses of either BNT162b2 or mRNA-1273. The protocol was immunoSEQ multiplex PCR, while the TCRdb copy is restricted to in-frame clones and leaves out a portion. The table records 50,000 or so clones, over 60% of them present only once. The CDR3 runs to 14 residues. Germline V lookup: CDR1 SGHNT, CDR2 YENEEA. Between the trimmed V and J ends, which lost 4 bases and 11 bases, there was a span of 19 bases.

This sequence joins TRBV11-3 and TRBJ2-3; a weak D match, TRBD2 (6 bases). The source of this sequence is a human donor who had a prior SARS-CoV-2 infection. This specimen was CD4+ T cells from PBMCs cultured without peptide, taken after COVID-19 vaccination. CDR3 DNA sequence: TGTGCCAGCAGCTCGGGACTCCACCTTACAGAGCAGTATTTT. Its translation: CASSSGLHLTEQYF.